These 30 T cell receptor beta chains came from one sample sequenced in a study of cytomegalovirus exposure and HLA in healthy donors. PCR was performed using 60 Vbeta and 13 Jbeta primers. TCRdb's table, derived via immunoSEQ multiplex PCR, lists solely in-frame clones and lacks some. The sample shows around 140,000 clones, 77% of them seen only once. The sequenced material came from PBMCs. The origin of the receptors is a male donor in good health and CMV-seropositive.

The chain links TRBV5-1 to TRBJ2-5; 8 bases map to TRBD2. The ends lost 1 base at V and 6 bases at J; junction bases unmatched: 5. This CDR3 has 14 residues. Germline lookup yields CDR1 SGHRS and CDR2 YFSETQ. The CDR3 here is CASSLSGGGKTQYF. CDR3 in DNA: TGCGCCAGCAGCTTGAGCGGGGGTGGAAAGACCCAGTACTTC.

This clone was counted a few times. V gene TRBV5-6 combines with J gene TRBJ1-2; D is possibly TRBD1 (6 bases). V was pared by 0 bases and J by 7 bases, with 10 bases between. Germline CDR1 is SGHDT and CDR2 is YYEEEE. The CDR3 has 13 amino acids. CDR3 nucleotides: TGTGCCAGCAGCTTGGACAGGGCGGCTGGCTACACCTTC. Translated: CASSLDRAAGYTF.

In DNA, the CDR3 is TGTGCCAGCAGCTTAGACGGGGGGGCCCCCGGGGAGCTGTTTTTT. This translates into CASSLDGGAPGELFF. The chain uses TRBV11-2 and TRBJ2-2; 8 nucleotides match TRBD2. The germline V gene encodes CDR1 SGHAT and CDR2 FQNNGV. The CDR3 is made up of 15 amino acids. V trimming: 0 bases; J trimming: 6 bases; junction bases outside the gene matches: 3.

The chain links TRBV27 to TRBJ1-2; D remains unclear. V lost 4 bases, J lost 4 bases, and 10 bases lay in between. The CDR3 spans 13 residues. Germline V gene lookup returns CDR1 MNHEY and CDR2 SMNVEV (reference sequence). The CDR3 is CASSSSDTYGYTF. CDR3 nucleotide sequence: TGTGCCAGCAGTTCCTCCGACACCTATGGCTACACCTTC.

As to this clone: Distinct nucleotide sequences in the sample also encode this CDR3. The chain employs TRBV2 and TRBJ1-3; D is unclear. The CDR3 runs 14 residues. The germline gives CDR1 SNHLY, CDR2 FYNNEI. V lost 2 bases to trimming and J lost 1 base, with 6 bases between them. The CDR3 loop reads CASSETASGNTIYF. CDR3 nucleotides: TGTGCCAGCAGTGAAACAGCTTCTGGAAACACCATATATTTT.

This chain uses TRBV6-1 with TRBJ2-1, with 10 nucleotides matching TRBD2. Trimming took 4 bases from V and 8 from J; bases not matched to a gene: 8. From germline, CDR1 is MNHNS and CDR2 SASEGT. This CDR3 spans 15 amino acids. The CDR3 spells CASSAPSGGPHEQFF. CDR3 in DNA: TGTGCCAGCAGTGCTCCTAGCGGGGGACCCCATGAGCAGTTCTTC.

V gene TRBV30 combines with J gene TRBJ2-7; TRBD2 aligns across 10 bases. The germline gives CDR1 GTSNPN, CDR2 SVGIG (reference sequence). CDR3 length equals 14 residues. The ends lost 4 bases at V and 4 bases at J; junction bases unmatched: 7. The CDR3 sequence is CAWKPSGGAYEQYF. CDR3 in DNA: TGTGCCTGGAAACCCAGCGGGGGGGCTTACGAGCAGTACTTC.

Regarding this clone: One end of the junction fails to match germline, which may point to a read error. The chain recombines TRBV30 with TRBJ1-6; D ambiguous. CDR3 length: 18 amino acids. Germline CDR1 and CDR2: GTSNPN and SVGIG (reference sequence). CDR3 bases: TGTGCCTGGAGTGTACGGTTTGGGTTTAGCTCCTATAGTTCACCCCTCCACTTT. Its translation is CAWSVRFGFSSYSSPLHF.

The rearrangement joins TRBV6-5 to TRBJ1-1; D unclear. This CDR3 has 15 amino acids. The V gene's germline CDR1 is MNHEY and CDR2 SVGAGI. V was shortened by 2 bases and J by 1 base, with 11 bases between the two germline ends. CDR3 region: CASSYGGPRNTEAFF. CDR3 coding DNA: TGTGCCAGCAGTTACGGTGGCCCAAGGAACACTGAAGCTTTCTTT.

In this sample, this clone turned up a few times. This chain joins TRBV5-6 and TRBJ1-6; tentatively, D is TRBD1 (6 bases). Germline V gene sequence: CDR1 SGHDT, CDR2 YYEEEE. Trimming pared 0 bases from V and 7 bases from J, leaving 11 bases between. The CDR3 consists of 15 residues. CDR3: CASSLGRTVNSPLHF. The CDR3 nucleotides read TGTGCCAGCAGCTTGGGAAGGACAGTGAATTCACCCCTCCACTTT.

The chain employs TRBV9 and TRBJ2-1; D gene unclear. This CDR3 has 11 amino acids. V was clipped by 4 bases and J by 3 bases, with 2 bases between them. Germline V lookup: CDR1 SGDLS, CDR2 YYNGEE. The CDR3 DNA sequence: TGTGCCAGCAGCCTCTACAATGAGCAGTTCTTC. This gives the protein CASSLYNEQFF.

For this clone: Other DNA sequences in this sample translate to the same CDR3. V usage is TRBV5-1 and J usage is TRBJ1-4; no reliable D call. The CDR3 contains 14 residues. Germline lookup yields CDR1 SGHRS and CDR2 YFSETQ. Between the trimmed V and J ends, which lost 0 bases and 3 bases, there was a span of 6 bases. The CDR3 protein is CASSLAGANEKLFF. As DNA, the CDR3 is TGCGCCAGCAGCTTGGCCGGGGCTAATGAAAAACTGTTTTTT.

This chain links TRBV28 with TRBJ2-3; 7 nucleotides align to TRBD2. This CDR3 is 15 amino acids long. V dropped 10 bases and J dropped 0; count of bases not matched to a gene: 10. Germline V gives CDR1 MDHEN, CDR2 SYDVKM. The CDR3 nucleotides read TGTGCCATCGCCTTCGGGGGGAGTAGCACAGATACGCAGTATTTT. It yields the protein CAIAFGGSSTDTQYF.

The rearrangement joins TRBV19 to TRBJ2-7; tentatively, D is TRBD1 (5 bases). The V gene lost 6 bases and the J gene lost 2 bases, with 14 bases spanning the gap. Germline V CDR1 and CDR2: LNHDA, SQIVND (reference sequence). The CDR3 has 14 amino acids. Here the CDR3 reads CASSRQMIAYEQYF. The CDR3 nucleotides read TGTGCCAGTAGCAGACAGATGATCGCCTACGAGCAGTACTTC.

The chain joins TRBV6-5 to TRBJ1-5; 8 bases match TRBD1. Germline V gene sequence: CDR1 MNHEY, CDR2 SVGAGI. The CDR3 runs to 13 residues. V was clipped by 6 bases and J by 4 bases; unmatched bases: 2. The CDR3 sequence: CASRGTGNQPQHF. CDR3 DNA sequence: TGTGCCAGCAGGGGGACAGGTAATCAGCCCCAGCATTTT.

This rearrangement joins TRBV6-6 to TRBJ2-1; possibly TRBD2 for D (5 bases). CDR3 length: 13 residues. Trimming cost V 7 bases and J 9 bases, with 16 bases left between them. Germline assignment: CDR1 MNHNY and CDR2 SVGAGI (reference sequence). The CDR3 is CASTPTSVGEQFF. The CDR3 DNA follows: TGTGCCAGCACCCCAACTAGTGTTGGTGAGCAGTTCTTC.

This clone was seen a handful of times. CDR3 amino acids: CASSTETDTQYF. CDR3 nucleotide sequence: TGTGCCAGCAGCACTGAGACAGATACGCAGTATTTT. V gene TRBV5-4 combines with J gene TRBJ2-3; D is unclear. Germline V CDR1 and CDR2: SGHNT, YYREEE (reference sequence). The V end lost 4 bases, the J end lost 3 bases, and 6 bases lay between the germline ends. CDR3 length: 12 amino acids. Full variable domain (remainder filled in from reference TRBV5-4 and TRBJ2-3): ETGVTQSPTHLIKTRGQQVTLRCSSQSGHNTVSWYQQALGQGPQFIFQYYREEENGRGNFPPRFSGLQFPNYSSELNVNALELDDSALYLCASSTETDTQYFGPGTRLTVL.

This clone appeared a few times. The V call is TRBV27, the J call TRBJ2-1; TRBD2 matches 7 bases. Germline trimming cut 2 bases from V and 1 base from J; bases unmatched to any gene: 8. Germline CDR1 reads MNHEY; CDR2 reads SMNVEV (reference sequence). The CDR3 extends over 17 amino acids. The CDR3 loop is CASSLGGRKTSYNEQFF. The CDR3 DNA reads as TGTGCCAGCAGTTTAGGCGGGAGAAAAACATCCTACAATGAGCAGTTCTTC.

The chain links TRBV7-3 to TRBJ1-1; D perhaps matches TRBD1 (5 bases). The V gene's germline CDR1 is SGHTA and CDR2 FQGTGA. V was shortened by 1 base and J by 6 bases, with 15 bases between the two germline ends. The CDR3 extends over 15 amino acids. CDR3 nucleotide sequence: TGTGCCAGCAGCTTAATATCAGGGCGTCCCGCTGAAGCTTTCTTT. It specifies CASSLISGRPAEAFF. Full variable domain (rest looked up from reference TRBV7-3 and TRBJ1-1): GAGVSQTPSNKVTEKGKYVELRCDPISGHTALYWYRQSLGQGPEFLIYFQGTGAADDSGLPNDRFFAVRPEGSVSTLKIQRTERGDSAVYLCASSLISGRPAEAFFGQGTRLTVV.

This chain connects TRBV6-5 to TRBJ1-1; TRBD1 matches at 9 bases. This CDR3 comprises 15 residues. J gave up 7 bases and V 1 base, and 7 bases lay outside the gene matches. The V gene's germline CDR1 is MNHEY and CDR2 SVGAGI. CDR3 amino acids: CASSYWGQGLDEAFF. DNA of the CDR3: TGTGCCAGCAGTTACTGGGGACAGGGTCTGGATGAAGCTTTCTTT.

There are a few counts of this clone. This chain links TRBV28 with TRBJ2-3, with 9 bases lining up with TRBD2. V was pared by 3 bases and J by 3 bases, with 13 bases of the junction left unmatched. CDR1 is MDHEN and CDR2 is SYDVKM in the germline V gene. CDR3 length: 18 residues. CDR3 residues: CASSLRKDSGSFTDTQYF. CDR3 DNA: TGTGCCAGCAGTTTGCGGAAAGATAGCGGGAGTTTTACAGATACGCAGTATTTT.

This chain connects TRBV18 to TRBJ1-1, with D hard to call. This CDR3 contains 15 residues. CDR1 is KGHSH and CDR2 is LQKENI in the germline V gene. Trimming took 0 bases from V and 3 from J, leaving 11 bases between them. CDR3 sequence (DNA): TGTGCCAGCTCACCACCCTCTCCAGTGGACACTGAAGCTTTCTTT. Encoded protein: CASSPPSPVDTEAFF.

Only a few counts were recorded for this clone. CDR3 region: CASSLQTGSGNTIYF. The CDR3 DNA follows: TGTGCCAGCAGCTTACAGACGGGATCTGGAAACACCATATATTTT. The chain combines TRBV11-1 with TRBJ1-3, with D unclear. CDR1 SGHAT and CDR2 FQDESV come from the germline V gene (reference sequence). The germline V and J ends were trimmed by 2 bases and 1 base, with 9 bases remaining between them. The CDR3 has 15 amino acids.

The genes are TRBV10-1 and TRBJ2-7; D gene ambiguous. Germline lookup yields CDR1 WNHNN and CDR2 SYGVQD (reference sequence). This CDR3 region has 12 residues. With 6 bases removed from V and 4 bases from J, the gap between germline ends came to 10 bases. The CDR3 reads CASSETAYEQYF. The DNA of the CDR3 is TGCGCCAGCAGCGAGACTGCTTACGAGCAGTACTTC.

In this sample, this clone turned up a few times. The rearrangement links TRBV2 to TRBJ2-3; no firm D call. The ends were cut back, 5 bases at V and 4 bases at J, with 13 bases in the middle. Germline V gives CDR1 SNHLY, CDR2 FYNNEI. CDR3 length: 14 amino acids. DNA of the CDR3: TGTGCCAGCAGTTTAGTCACACGGGCAGATACGCAGTATTTT. As protein: CASSLVTRADTQYF.

The V and J genes are TRBV7-9 and TRBJ1-4; D is possibly TRBD1 (6 bases). V lost 3 bases and J lost 7, with 9 bases in between. The CDR3 has 13 residues. Germline CDR1 SEHNR, CDR2 FQNEAQ (reference sequence). The CDR3 bases are TGTGCCAGCAGCTTGATGGGGGCTGAAAAACTGTTTTTT. Protein sequence: CASSLMGAEKLFF.

The sample holds a few counts of this clone. The chain joins TRBV7-2 to TRBJ2-7, with 9 bases aligning to TRBD1. The V segment lost 4 bases and the J segment 3 bases; nucleotides outside the gene matches: 7. CDR1 and CDR2 (germline): SGHTA, FQGNSA. The CDR3 covers 15 residues. The CDR3: CASSSAGTGLYEQYF. The DNA for the CDR3 is TGTGCCAGCAGCTCGGCCGGGACAGGGCTCTACGAGCAGTACTTC.

This rearrangement joins TRBV5-4 to TRBJ2-3; TRBD1 matches 7 bases. Germline-derived CDR1 and CDR2 are SGHNT and YYREEE (reference sequence). This CDR3 is built from 14 residues. The trim removed 3 bases at V and 3 bases at J, leaving 4 bases unmatched. CDR3 sequence reads: CASSSGQRTDTQYF. CDR3 DNA: TGTGCCAGCAGCTCGGGACAGAGGACAGATACGCAGTATTTT.

This chain links TRBV13 with TRBJ1-4; 8 bases agree with TRBD1. This CDR3 has 14 residues. Germline assignment: CDR1 PRHDT and CDR2 FYEKMQ (reference sequence). The V and J ends lost 5 bases and 8 bases, in that order; junction bases with no gene match: 7. CDR3 nucleotide sequence: TGTGCCAGCAGCAATGGACAGGGAAGCGAAAAACTGTTTTTT. Translating it yields CASSNGQGSEKLFF.

This clone appeared a few times. V and J are TRBV25-1 and TRBJ2-1, with 7 nucleotides matching TRBD2. Looked up from germline, CDR1 is MGHDK and CDR2 is SYGVNS. With V trimmed by 4 bases and J by 3 bases, 6 bases remained unmatched. The CDR3 sequence is 15 residues long. Written as DNA, the CDR3 is TGTGCCAGCAGTGCGCCCGGGACTATCTACAATGAGCAGTTCTTC. Translating gives CASSAPGTIYNEQFF. Full variable domain (remainder filled in from reference TRBV25-1 and TRBJ2-1): EADIYQTPRYLVIGTGKKITLECSQTMGHDKMYWYQQDPGMELHLIHYSYGVNSTEKGDLSSESTVSRIRTEHFPLTLESARPSHTSQYLCASSAPGTIYNEQFFGPGTRLTVL.